This T cell receptor beta chain was recorded in a study of shared clonotypes between healthy human individuals. Study results and caveats: Apart from blood, nothing was sampled; tissue repertoires likely differ. Estimated richness was generally greater in naive than memory subsets. Non-shared clonotypes displayed generation probabilities falling below those of clonotypes present in all four donors.

The germline CDR1 and CDR2 sequences are SGHTA and FQGNSA. V lost 5 bases and J 0 bases, leaving 5 bases between the germline ends. The CDR3 spans 12 residues. Regarding this clone: Antigen unknown.

CD8 cells regarded as naive lacked CD45RO, were positively chosen for CCR7, and omitted terminally differentiated effector memory CD45RA+ cells. Template for every sorted-subset replicate PCR totaled about 0.2 ug DNA, roughly 30,000 T cell genomes. The data were produced by immunoSEQ multiplex PCR, yet TCRdb's version contains in-frame clones alone and is incomplete. This sample yields a few million clones, of which about 93% are seen a single time; over 1.5% belongs to the top ten. The material sequenced was naive CD8+ T cells from PBMCs. This sequence originates from a man aged 18 to 30 in good health. Some clones in this sample may be carry-over from other donors' samples. V is TRBV7-2 and J is TRBJ2-7; D is unclear. The CDR3 region has the DNA TGTGCCAGCAGCCACCCCTCCTACGAGCAGTACTTC. Its protein product is CASSHPSYEQYF. The entire variable domain, with the rest obtained from reference TRBV7-2 and TRBJ2-7, is as follows: GAGVSQSPSNKVTEKGKDVELRCDPISGHTALYWYRQSLGQGLEFLIYFQGNSAPDKSGLPSDRFSAERTGGSVSTLTIQRTQQEDSAVYLCASSHPSYEQYFGPGTRLTVT.